The clone carrying this T cell receptor (beta chain) has a single count. The target antigen is unknown. Patients with a history of autoimmune disease or on systemic immunosuppression were excluded. The sample belongs to a study of OX40 agonist ivuxolimab in advanced cancers. Overall study: Prior anti-PD-1, anti-PD-L1 or anti-CTLA-4 therapy was allowed; 40% had some.

Some clones are missing from TCRdb's copy, which holds only in-frame ones; the method was immunoSEQ multiplex PCR. The sample contains roughly 77,000 clones, approximately 84% of which appear only once. General observations from the study: Expanded peripheral T cell antigen specificity was not determined.

Trimming left V 4 bases short and J 4 bases short, with 13 bases between. Germline CDR1 and CDR2: MDHEN and SYDVKM. The CDR3 covers 14 residues. The chain has TRBV28 and TRBJ1-1; possible D gene TRBD1, 5 bases. The clonotype was recovered from an adult with an advanced solid tumor such as melanoma, head and neck, liver or kidney cancer. The material was CD4+ or CD8+ T cells sorted from blood, obtained in a trial of the OX40 agonist ivuxolimab. CDR3 amino acids: CASSYHGGSTEAFF. The CDR3 bases are TGTGCCAGCAGTTACCACGGGGGGAGCACTGAAGCTTTCTTT.